This T cell receptor (beta chain) was obtained from a study of control samples from healthy donors and cancer patients. Profiled with immunoSEQ multiplex PCR; TCRdb holds only in-frame clones, not every one. The profile covers more than 100,000 clones, with roughly nine tenths appearing a single time and 6% to 8% taken by the ten largest. In its sample, this clone was seen once. The V gene's germline CDR1 is PRHDT and CDR2 FYEKMQ (reference sequence). V was cut by 0 bases and J by 0 bases, with 18 bases left in between. The CDR3 has 19 residues. The TCR was taken from a woman between 18 and 29 years old in good health. This chain connects TRBV13 to TRBJ1-3; D is possibly TRBD1 (5 bases). Sequencing was performed on blood. In DNA form, the CDR3 reads TGTGCCAGCAGCTTAGGCCTTGGGGCCTTGAGCAGCTCTGGAAACACCATATATTTT. Translated, it gives CASSLGLGALSSSGNTIYF. The variable domain in full, completed from reference TRBV13 and TRBJ1-3, reads AAGVIQSPRHLIKEKRETATLKCYPIPRHDTVYWYQQGPGQDPQFLISFYEKMQSDKGSIPDRFSAQQFSDYHSELNMSSLELGDSALYFCASSLGLGALSSSGNTIYFGEGSWLTVV.